Described below is a single TCR beta chain sequence and its context. Its specificity is unknown. The sample is drawn from a study of cytomegalovirus exposure and HLA in healthy donors. Study summary: Previous work identified roughly 120 million unique TCR beta sequences from around 180 million T cells. Study-wide points: In a later analysis, several top co-occurrence clusters appeared linked to parvovirus B19, influenza, CMV and Epstein-Barr virus.

13 Jbeta primers and 60 Vbeta primers were used for the PCR. Profiled with immunoSEQ multiplex PCR; TCRdb holds only in-frame clones, not every one. The table records roughly 160,000 clones, 70% to 85% of them present only once. Deletions cut 5 bases from V and 1 base from J, with 11 bases between. This CDR3 is built from 14 residues. Germline CDR1 is SGHTA and CDR2 is FQGNSA. This rearrangement joins TRBV7-2 to TRBJ1-1; D perhaps matches TRBD1 (5 bases). Material for sequencing was PBMCs. The sequence derives from a man aged 50 or older in good health and CMV-seropositive. CDR3 sequence: CASSPRVWNTEAFF. DNA for the CDR3: TGTGCCAGCAGCCCCAGGGTCTGGAACACTGAAGCTTTCTTT.